A selection of T cell receptor beta chains follows, all from one sample in a study of blood T cells in healthy people across ages. One entry per CDR3 protein results from TCRdb running MiXCR on the 5' RACE reads. The table lists roughly 800,000 distinct CDR3 sequences, about a quarter of them singletons. The data also belong to a second study, concerning T cells of mothers and their children.

What was sequenced was blood. The receptors come from a boy aged 5-17 years in good health. Each CDR3 is given with its conserved first and last residue. Each record gives: CDR3 DNA, CDR3 protein, J gene, D gene, clone size, CDR3 length, V gene. A D gene is named only where the DNA matches it firmly. Clone size is shown for a subset of rows, as once, few, many or a class of expanded clone.

TGTGCCAGCAGCTTAAGGACAGGGCAATACAATGAGCAGTTCTTC | CASSLRTGQYNEQFF | TRBJ2-1 | TRBD1 | . | 15 | TRBV7-9
TGCAGTGCCCGAGGGGGGTGGGGAGATGAAAACATTCAGTACTTC | CSARGGWGDENIQYF | TRBJ2-4 | . | few | 15 | TRBV20-1
TGTGCCAGCAGCTTGGTAGAGACCGGGGAGCTGTTTTTT | CASSLVETGELFF | TRBJ2-2 | . | few | 13 | TRBV5-5
TGTGCCAGCAGCTTTCCGTCGGAGGTCGTAGCTTTCTTT | CASSFPSEVVAFF | TRBJ1-1 | . | . | 13 | TRBV7-9
TGTGCCAGCAGCACAAATGGGGTCACCAAAAACATTCAGTACTTC | CASSTNGVTKNIQYF | TRBJ2-4 | . | . | 15 | TRBV3-1
TGTGCCAGTACGGACAGGTCCTCCGAGCAGTACTTC | CASTDRSSEQYF | TRBJ2-7 | TRBD1 | . | 12 | TRBV6-6
TGTGCCAGCATCCCAGTCGGCCGGGCCCTAGAGACCCAGTACTTC | CASIPVGRALETQYF | TRBJ2-5 | . | few | 15 | TRBV2
TGTGCCAGCAGTTTCCAGGTGAGCTCCTACAATGAGCAGTTCTTC | CASSFQVSSYNEQFF | TRBJ2-1 | . | . | 15 | TRBV28
TGCGCCAGCAGCACCCCTGGCGGGGGGGCAGAAGAGACCCAGTACTTC | CASSTPGGGAEETQYF | TRBJ2-5 | TRBD2 | . | 16 | TRBV4-1
TGCGCCAGCTCTGGGACAGGGGCAGAGACCCAGTACTTC | CASSGTGAETQYF | TRBJ2-5 | TRBD1 | many | 13 | TRBV10-2
TGTGCCAGCAGCCCCCCCGCGGCTGAGCAGTTCTTC | CASSPPAAEQFF | TRBJ2-1 | . | . | 12 | TRBV7-2
TGTGCCAGCAGTCCCTCCGGCGGCAGGACCTACAATGAGCAGTTCTTC | CASSPSGGRTYNEQFF | TRBJ2-1 | . | . | 16 | TRBV27
TGTGCCAGCAGCCAAGAGGTAGCGGGGGGGCGCTACAATGAGCAGTTCTTC | CASSQEVAGGRYNEQFF | TRBJ2-1 | TRBD2 | . | 17 | TRBV3-1
TGTGCCAGCAGGGACAGCTCCTATAATTCACCCCTCCACTTT | CASRDSSYNSPLHF | TRBJ1-6 | . | many | 14 | TRBV12-3/TRBV12-4